The present TCR beta chain was sequenced within a study of T cells after yellow fever vaccination. TCRdb fed the 5' RACE reads into MiXCR, producing one record per CDR3 protein. The sample contains roughly 180,000 distinct CDR3 sequences, roughly 6.2% of which appear only once. The CDR3 has 14 amino acids. Germline CDR1 is MGHRA and CDR2 is YSYEKL. V lost 0 bases and J 0 bases, leaving 5 bases between the germline ends. This TCR was sampled from a man aged 18 to 29 who received the YFV17D yellow fever vaccine. The source material was CD4+ T cells sorted from PBMCs, sampled on the day of the first yellow fever vaccination. The rearrangement links TRBV4-1 to TRBJ1-2; D remains ambiguous. This CDR3 is CASSQEQTNYGYTF. CDR3 nucleotides: TGCGCCAGCAGCCAAGAGCAAACTAACTATGGCTACACCTTC.